A single sample gave rise to the 21 T cell receptor beta chains below, sequenced in a study of CD8+CD57+ T cells in acquired aplastic anemia. Using genomic DNA as the template, TCR beta VDJ and CDR3 profiling was carried out. Using its own MiXCR run on the reads, TCRdb lists one record per CDR3 protein. Of 150,000 to 200,000 distinct CDR3 sequences in the sample, less than 60% were seen once. In patients chosen for sequencing, flow cytometry had shown CD8+CD57+ cell expansion. Material for sequencing was sorted CD4+, CD8+, or CD8+CD57+ T cells (not recorded which) from PBMCs. The receptors come from a human donor with aplastic anemia.

This clonotype came up many times. This rearrangement joins TRBV7-2 to TRBJ1-1, with 9 bases that match TRBD1. Germline V gene data show CDR1 as SGHTA and CDR2 as FQGNSA. This CDR3 contains 14 residues. V was clipped by 5 bases and J by 5 bases; unmatched bases: 6. The CDR3 DNA sequence: TGTGCCAGCAGCCATAGACAGGGGGGTACTGAAGCTTTCTTT. It is translated as CASSHRQGGTEAFF.

This clonotype appeared a few times. J is TRBJ2-3 and V is TRBV10-3; 7 bases align to TRBD1. Trimming cost V 6 bases and J 1 base; bases outside gene matches: 13. In germline, CDR1 is ENHRY, CDR2 SYGVKD. The CDR3 sequence is 17 residues long. The CDR3 loop reads CAIRPGQQGWGTDTQYF. The CDR3 bases are TGTGCCATCAGACCGGGACAGCAGGGATGGGGCACAGATACGCAGTATTTT.

Notes on this clonotype: A read error may be the cause here, since a much bigger clone is one base away. This chain's CDR3 is CASSLRGKARQFF. In nucleotides, the CDR3 is TGTGCCAGCAGCTTGAGGGGGAAGGCCCGGCAGTTCTTC. The rearrangement joins TRBV5-4 to TRBJ2-1, with D tentatively TRBD1 (6 bases). Germline-derived CDR1 and CDR2 are SGHNT and YYREEE (reference sequence). V shed 1 base and J shed 12 bases, with 14 bases lying between them. This CDR3 has 13 residues.

This clonotype appeared many times. The rearrangement uses TRBV4-3 and TRBJ2-6; D unclear. Deletions cut 4 bases from V and 2 bases from J, with 9 bases between. This CDR3 comprises 15 residues. Germline CDR1 reads LGHNA; CDR2 reads YSLEER. The CDR3 DNA sequence: TGCGCCAGCAGCCTAGGCACTCCTGGGGCCAACGTCCTGACTTTC. Residues: CASSLGTPGANVLTF.

This clonotype was observed a handful of times. Possible read error: a much larger clone is one base away. The V gene is TRBV19, the J gene TRBJ1-5; 7 bases fit TRBD1. Germline CDR1 is LNHDA and CDR2 is SQIVND (reference sequence). The CDR3 loop spans 14 amino acids. CDR3 amino acids: CTSGHRGSNQPQHF. For the CDR3, the DNA is TGTACCAGTGGGCACAGGGGTAGCAATCAGCCCCAGCATTTT. Full variable domain (remainder filled in from reference TRBV19 and TRBJ1-5): DGGITQSPKYLFRKEGQNVTLSCEQNLNHDAMYWYRQDPGQGLRLIYYSQIVNDFQKGDIAEGYSVSREKKESFPLTVTSAQKNPTAFYLCTSGHRGSNQPQHFGDGTRLSIL.

CDR3 loop: CASRPTGVDYEQYF. Here the CDR3 DNA reads TGTGCCAGCAGGCCAACAGGGGTCGACTACGAGCAGTACTTC. The rearrangement links TRBV2 to TRBJ2-7, with 7 bases that match TRBD1. Unmatched junction bases numbered 8, after V lost 6 bases and J lost 3 bases. The CDR3 spans 14 residues. Germline V CDR1 and CDR2: SNHLY, FYNNEI.

A note on this clonotype: One end of the junction does not line up with germline, which may come from a read error. The rearrangement links TRBV15 to TRBJ2-2, with a tentative D call TRBD2 (7 bases). Germline values: CDR1 LNHNV, CDR2 YYDKDF (reference sequence). This CDR3 has 14 residues. CDR3 amino acids: CATSGGLNTGGLSF. For the CDR3, the DNA is TGTGCCACCAGCGGGGGTTTGAACACCGGGGGGCTGTCTTTT.

This clonotype was detected ten times or more. The chain uses TRBV5-1 and TRBJ2-7, with 11 positions matching TRBD1. CDR1 and CDR2 from the germline V gene are SGHRS and YFSETQ. The CDR3 extends over 15 amino acids. The V segment lost 0 bases and the J segment 3 bases; nucleotides outside the gene matches: 2. This chain's CDR3 is CASSLVGTGGYEQYF. In DNA form, the CDR3 reads TGCGCCAGCAGCTTGGTGGGGACAGGGGGCTACGAGCAGTACTTC.

This clonotype was counted ten times or more. The chain combines TRBV7-9 with TRBJ1-2; no firm D call. V was clipped by 2 bases and J by 3 bases, with 7 bases between them. This CDR3 has 13 amino acids. CDR1 is SEHNR, CDR2 FQNEAQ, per germline (reference sequence). For the CDR3, the DNA is TGTGCCAGCAGCTTATCAGGACACTATGGCTACACCTTC. Protein sequence: CASSLSGHYGYTF.

The rearrangement links TRBV19 to TRBJ1-6; 8 bases are shared with TRBD1. This CDR3 comprises 15 residues. The germline V gene has CDR1 LNHDA and CDR2 SQIVND (reference sequence). J gave up 7 bases and V 7 bases, and 9 bases lay outside the gene matches. This CDR3 reads CASIPGGGRNSPLHF. CDR3 in DNA: TGTGCCAGTATCCCAGGGGGCGGCAGGAATTCACCCCTCCACTTT.

The chain employs TRBV6-1 and TRBJ2-7; D may match TRBD1 or TRBD2 (6 bases each). Germline V gene lookup returns CDR1 MNHNS and CDR2 SASEGT. This CDR3 spans 14 amino acids. The ends were cut back, 6 bases at V and 7 bases at J, with 19 bases in the middle. This CDR3 reads CASSGGHGLGEQYF. CDR3 DNA sequence: TGTGCCAGCAGCGGGGGACACGGGTTGGGGGAGCAGTACTTC.

V usage is TRBV20-1 and J usage is TRBJ2-7, with 7 bases identical to TRBD1. The V gene's germline CDR1 is DFQATT and CDR2 SNEGSKA (reference sequence). The CDR3 consists of 14 residues. Trimming cost V 5 bases and J 2 bases; bases outside gene matches: 9. The DNA for the CDR3 is TGCAGTGCTCTAGACAGGGACCGAACCTACGAGCAGTACTTC. This sequence encodes CSALDRDRTYEQYF.

The chain joins TRBV29-1 to TRBJ1-1; 7 nucleotides align to TRBD1. With V trimmed by 6 bases and J by 2 bases, 9 bases remained unmatched. Germline lookup yields CDR1 SQVTM and CDR2 ANQGSEA. The CDR3 totals 14 residues. CDR3 DNA: TGCAGCGTCGCGCGGGACAGCATCAACACTGAAGCTTTCTTT. As protein: CSVARDSINTEAFF.

This clonotype showed up many times. The chain has TRBV14 and TRBJ2-5, with 9 bases lining up with TRBD2. From germline, CDR1 is SGHDN and CDR2 FVKESK. CDR3 length: 15 residues. V lost 3 bases and J lost 5; bases outside the gene matches: 7. This CDR3 reads CASSHRAGGQETQYF. CDR3 sequence (DNA): TGTGCCAGCAGCCACAGAGCGGGGGGCCAGGAGACCCAGTACTTC.

V and J are TRBV20-1 and TRBJ1-6; D is unresolved. CDR3 length equals 16 residues. The V end was cut by 3 bases, the J end by 4 bases, with 16 bases between. The germline CDR1 and CDR2 sequences are DFQATT and SNEGSKA (reference sequence). The CDR3, as DNA: TGCAGTGCTAGGATAGATGGAGGGAATTATAATTCACCCCTCCACTTT. As protein: CSARIDGGNYNSPLHF.

This clonotype was counted a few times. V usage is TRBV20-1 and J usage is TRBJ1-1; no definite D call. CDR1 and CDR2 (germline): DFQATT, SNEGSKA (reference sequence). V was cut by 1 base and J by 4 bases, with 4 bases left in between. This CDR3 contains 11 residues. In nucleotides, the CDR3 is TGCAGTGCTAGAGGGGGCACTGAAGCTTTCTTT. Protein sequence: CSARGGTEAFF.

The chain carries TRBV15 and TRBJ2-7, with D possibly called TRBD1 or TRBD2 (5 bases each). Trimming stripped 3 bases from V and 3 bases from J, with 12 bases between. The CDR3 has 14 residues. The V gene's germline CDR1 is LNHNV and CDR2 YYDKDF (reference sequence). The CDR3 bases are TGTGCCACCAGCAGCTTGGGGGTTAACTACGAGCAGTACTTC. Translated: CATSSLGVNYEQYF.

This clonotype was recorded a few times. The CDR3 DNA reads as TGCAGCGTTGTAGGCGATTACAATGAGCAGTTCTTC. Residues: CSVVGDYNEQFF. The V and J genes are TRBV29-1 and TRBJ2-1; D call uncertain. Germline assignment: CDR1 SQVTM and CDR2 ANQGSEA. Between the trimmed V and J ends, which lost 4 bases and 4 bases, there was a span of 8 bases. The CDR3 spans 12 residues.

V gene TRBV6-1 combines with J gene TRBJ1-2; 11 positions agree with TRBD1. The CDR3 sequence is 16 residues long. The V gene's germline CDR1 is MNHNS and CDR2 SASEGT. Losses at the gene ends were 7 bases for V and 5 bases for J; bases not matched to a gene: 12. The CDR3 DNA follows: TGTGCCAGCAATGCTATCAGGACAGGGGGCGGGTATGGCTACACCTTC. It yields the protein CASNAIRTGGGYGYTF.

This chain uses TRBV10-1 with TRBJ2-3; 12 bases match TRBD2. The CDR3 runs 14 residues. J gave up 7 bases and V 3 bases, and 2 bases lay outside the gene matches. Germline loops: CDR1 WNHNN, CDR2 SYGVQD (reference sequence). CDR3 amino acids: CASSEGLAGYTQYF. The CDR3 DNA sequence: TGCGCCAGCAGTGAAGGACTAGCGGGATATACGCAGTATTTT.

The sample holds many counts of this clonotype. The chain uses TRBV7-9 and TRBJ2-7; no definite D call. This CDR3 has 15 amino acids. CDR1 and CDR2 from the germline V gene are SEHNR and FQNEAQ (reference sequence). V was shortened by 5 bases and J by 2 bases, with 16 bases between the two germline ends. The CDR3 loop is CASSGWAESTYEQYF. DNA of the CDR3: TGTGCCAGCAGCGGGTGGGCCGAGTCAACCTACGAGCAGTACTTC.